This T cell receptor beta chain was obtained from a study of T cell responses to AZD1222 COVID-19 vaccine (dated by TCRdb to about 2021). General notes on the study: AZD1222 recipients whose second dose came at about 4 weeks and those whose second dose came at about 12 weeks were combined into one group, since spike-specific TCR depth and breadth did not differ between the two schedules. TCR sequencing was performed for 230 to 250 trial participants, of whom about 200 were given two doses of AZD1222 and some 25 were given two doses of MenACWY control vaccine. Trial participants were enrolled into age subgroups of 18-55, 56-69 and 70-plus years, which contained roughly 150, 30 and 60 TCR-sequenced participants, respectively.

The time point label corresponds to: baseline before first vaccination. Vaccinee samples were obtained from the UK trials COV001 and COV002, which included a single-blind randomized controlled phase 2/3 trial of AZD1222 (ChAdOx1 nCoV-19) in healthy adults. For TCRbeta chain sequencing, PBMC samples were collected from trial participants at day 0 and at day 28 after the second dose. Note on this clone: The antigen it recognizes is unknown. Base qualities are not provided; no much larger clone lies one nucleotide away.

The CDR3 regions of human TCRbeta chains were subjected to immunosequencing. Per the original workflow: TCRs in the repertoires were compared against a reference library of SARS-CoV-2-specific TCRs that had been generated with the MIRA antigen-specificity platform. Breadth meant the fraction of unique TCRs that were SARS-CoV-2-associated, whereas depth meant the fraction of total T cells that were SARS-CoV-2-associated. Using the MIRA data, every spike-specific TCR was mapped to the spike region that the TCR reacted to and assigned to either a CD4 or a CD8 class. Log10-transformed breadth and depth values were compared by one-way ANOVA with Sidak's multiple comparisons tests. In its TCRdb copy, this immuneACCESS table keeps in-frame sequences only and misses some clones. Where compared with another copy, unresolved V genes explain less than half of these, and the others have no known cause. The V and J calls and clone size come from that table; D and trimming were worked out from the DNA. The sample records about 97,000 clones, about 89% of which are singletons. The leading ten clones occupy over 6.5% of the sample.

Broader findings and caveats from the paper: A significant rise in spike-specific TCR breadth and depth was observed after two AZD1222 doses relative to day 0 and relative to MenACWY recipients. Reportedly, close to half of the unique spike-specific TCRs recognized epitopes lying outside the regions that are mutated in the B.1.351 and B.1.1.7 variants. Participants were mostly white British and included more females than males, and it was suggested by the authors that clonal diversity may have been underestimated. Because no day 14 peak-response samples were available, repertoires were characterized only after the peak T cell response. Conclusions about previously exposed vaccinees are limited, since just six AZD1222 recipients were seropositive for SARS-CoV-2 at baseline. The whole spike protein was spanned by vaccine-associated CD4 TCRs, and dominant responses were seen in regions 160-218 and 743-854. In the small 56-69-year group, the increase in depth fell short of significance, most likely because of low power.

Sequencing was performed on peripheral blood, taken on day 0 of AZD1222 vaccination. The receptor's source is an adult in good health.

At the DNA level, the sequence is TGTGCCAGCTCACCACCGGCGCGGGGGGCCCAAGAGACCCAGTACTTC. It specifies CASSPPARGAQETQYF. In this chain, TRBV18 is recombined with TRBJ2-5; TRBD2 aligns with 8 central bases. The CDR1 and CDR2 encoded by the germline V gene are KGHSH and LQKENI. The germline V and J ends show losses of 0 bases and 1 base respectively, and no gene match explains 4 bases of the junction. The CDR3, cysteine through phenylalanine, is 16 amino acids long. Of all the DNA, just the CDR3 is kept, 48 bases in frame from base 1.